Following are 23 T cell receptor beta chains from one sample sequenced in a study of early T cells in non-severe SARS-CoV-2 infection. TCRdb processed the 5' RACE reads anew with MiXCR; each CDR3 protein has one entry. The data show tens of thousands of distinct CDR3 sequences, roughly 9% seen once. The material was whole blood, obtained at baseline. These receptors originate from an adult who was a healthcare worker with PCR-confirmed SARS-CoV-2 infection or an uninfected control (not recorded which).

This clonotype showed up just once. The J gene is TRBJ2-3, the V gene TRBV4-1, with 11 bases fitting TRBD2. Germline assignment: CDR1 MGHRA and CDR2 YSYEKL. V trimming: 8 bases; J trimming: 4 bases; junction bases outside the gene matches: 2. The CDR3 consists of 13 residues. The CDR3 sequence is CASLTSGADTQYF. The CDR3 nucleotides are TGCGCCAGCTTGACTAGCGGGGCAGATACGCAGTATTTT.

V gene TRBV20-1 combines with J gene TRBJ2-4, with D perhaps TRBD1 (7 bases). Trimming left V 6 bases short and J 7 bases short, with 16 bases between. This CDR3 contains 13 residues. Germline V lookup: CDR1 DFQATT, CDR2 SNEGSKA (reference sequence). Here the CDR3 DNA reads TGCAGTGCCATACAACCAGGGGGGAACATTCAGTACTTC. Residues: CSAIQPGGNIQYF.

This clonotype turned up a few times. CDR3 nucleotide sequence: TGTGCCAGCAGCTCCGATAGGTCCAGGCCGCAGTATTTT. Translating it yields CASSSDRSRPQYF. The rearrangement uses TRBV11-2 and TRBJ2-3; D remains ambiguous. The V gene's germline CDR1 is SGHAT and CDR2 FQNNGV. V lost 4 bases to trimming and J lost 10 bases, with 15 bases between them. This CDR3 contains 13 residues. The entire variable domain, with the rest obtained from reference TRBV11-2 and TRBJ2-3, is as follows: EAGVAQSPRYKIIEKRQSVAFWCNPISGHATLYWYQQILGQGPKLLIQFQNNGVVDDSQLPKDRFSAERLKGVDSTLKIQPAKLEDSAVYLCASSSDRSRPQYFGPGTRLTVL.

This clonotype was seen ten or more times. This sequence joins TRBV10-3 and TRBJ1-6; D is possibly TRBD1 (5 bases). CDR1 is ENHRY, CDR2 SYGVKD, per germline. CDR3 size: 14 residues. The V gene lost 2 bases and the J gene lost 14 bases, with 16 bases spanning the gap. CDR3 residues: CAISEPGARGTLHF. The CDR3 coding sequence is TGTGCCATCAGTGAGCCCGGGGCCCGAGGAACCCTCCACTTT.

This clonotype occurred a few times. The chain employs TRBV6-5 and TRBJ2-2, with 9 bases aligning to TRBD1. The CDR3 contains 16 residues. Trimming cost V 2 bases and J 3 bases; bases outside gene matches: 4. Looked up from germline, CDR1 is MNHEY and CDR2 is SVGAGI. In DNA form, the CDR3 reads TGTGCCAGCAGTTACGGGACAGGGTATCACACCGGGGAGCTGTTTTTT. It specifies CASSYGTGYHTGELFF.

The chain carries TRBV10-3 and TRBJ2-7; TRBD1 is a possible D gene (5 bases). The germline CDR1 and CDR2 sequences are ENHRY and SYGVKD. CDR3 length: 13 amino acids. Trimming took off 4 bases at V and 4 bases at J, with 11 bases between the two ends. This CDR3 is CAISVQQVYEQYF. In DNA form, the CDR3 reads TGTGCCATCAGTGTGCAACAGGTGTACGAGCAGTACTTC.

This clonotype has ten or more counts. V usage is TRBV7-3 and J usage is TRBJ2-1; 9 nucleotides agree with TRBD1. V dropped 2 bases and J dropped 7; count of bases not matched to a gene: 6. The CDR3 loop spans 15 amino acids. CDR1 is SGHTA, CDR2 FQGTGA, per germline. Here the CDR3 reads CASSLGQGTGNEQFF. Written as DNA, the CDR3 is TGTGCCAGCAGCTTAGGACAGGGGACCGGGAATGAGCAGTTCTTC.

V gene TRBV7-6 combines with J gene TRBJ2-2, with TRBD2 matching over 8 bases. Germline values: CDR1 SGHVS, CDR2 FNYEAQ. There are 18 residues in the CDR3. V lost 5 bases to trimming and J lost 2 bases; unmatched junction nucleotides: 13. The CDR3 DNA reads as TGTGCCAGCAGCGCAAAGGGCGGACTAGCTGGAAACACCGGGGAGCTGTTTTTT. Translated: CASSAKGGLAGNTGELFF.

This chain connects TRBV20-1 to TRBJ1-1; D perhaps matches TRBD1 (5 bases). Germline V gene sequence: CDR1 DFQATT, CDR2 SNEGSKA (reference sequence). The CDR3 length is 13 residues. V lost 5 bases to trimming and J lost 5 bases, with 15 bases between them. The CDR3 reads CSARPGGGTEAFF. The CDR3 DNA reads as TGCAGTGCTCGACCGGGGGGAGGGACTGAAGCTTTCTTT.

V usage is TRBV18 and J usage is TRBJ2-7; TRBD1 agrees at 7 bases. Germline trimming cut 3 bases from V and 6 bases from J; bases unmatched to any gene: 14. CDR1 is KGHSH, CDR2 LQKENI, per germline. This CDR3 has 16 residues. The CDR3 DNA follows: TGTGCCAGCTCACCTCAAACGGGACAGCTCACCGCCGAGCAGTACTTC. This gives the protein CASSPQTGQLTAEQYF.

The DNA of the CDR3 is TGTGCCAGCAGCTTAGGTATCGAGCAGTACTTC. Encoded protein: CASSLGIEQYF. This chain joins TRBV7-2 and TRBJ2-7, with D hard to call. V was trimmed by 1 base and J by 6 bases, leaving 4 bases between them. Germline values: CDR1 SGHTA, CDR2 FQGNSA. This CDR3 spans 11 amino acids.

The V gene is TRBV7-3, the J gene TRBJ2-7, with a possible D match to TRBD2 (7 bases). From germline, CDR1 is SGHTA and CDR2 FQGTGA. The CDR3 is 16 amino acids. The V and J ends lost 0 bases and 3 bases respectively, with 15 bases between them. CDR3 sequence reads: CASSLTGAGAVYEQYF. CDR3 sequence (DNA): TGTGCCAGCAGCTTAACGGGGGCGGGAGCGGTCTACGAGCAGTACTTC.

This clonotype came up a few times. The chain has TRBV7-3 and TRBJ2-1, with D unresolved. The CDR3 has 15 residues. Germline CDR1 reads SGHTA; CDR2 reads FQGTGA. V was shortened by 2 bases and J by 4 bases, with 12 bases between the two germline ends. CDR3 amino acids: CASSLGRSPYNEQFF. The CDR3 region has the DNA TGTGCCAGCAGCTTAGGCCGGTCCCCATACAATGAGCAGTTCTTC.

The chain carries TRBV5-5 and TRBJ2-7; 8 bases are shared with TRBD2. In germline, CDR1 is SGHKS, CDR2 YYEKEE (reference sequence). V shed 4 bases and J 7 bases; nucleotides not matched to a gene: 10. The CDR3 runs to 14 residues. The CDR3 DNA follows: TGTGCCAGCAGCCTTTGGACTAGCAAGGAGGAGCAGTACTTC. Its protein is CASSLWTSKEEQYF.

This clonotype was counted at least ten times. J is TRBJ2-3 and V is TRBV5-1; no reliable D call. Per the germline V gene, CDR1 is SGHRS and CDR2 is YFSETQ. This CDR3 comprises 14 residues. The V gene lost 5 bases and the J gene lost 4 bases, with 14 bases spanning the gap. The CDR3 coding sequence is TGCGCCAGCAGGGCACCAACTGGGGCAGATACGCAGTATTTT. Translation: CASRAPTGADTQYF.

The V call is TRBV25-1, the J call TRBJ2-5; TRBD1 matches 8 bases. The CDR3 runs to 17 residues. The germline V gene encodes CDR1 MGHDK and CDR2 SYGVNS. V dropped 2 bases and J dropped 1; count of bases not matched to a gene: 9. The CDR3 DNA reads as TGTGCCAGCAGTGAACAGGGGACAGGACGCTCCCAAGAGACCCAGTACTTC. Translated, it gives CASSEQGTGRSQETQYF.

This clonotype appeared many times. Mismatch with germline at one junction end may stem from a read error. The chain couples TRBV20-1 to TRBJ2-7; maybe TRBD2 (5 bases). This CDR3 has 14 residues. From germline, CDR1 is DFQATT and CDR2 SNEGSKA (reference sequence). CDR3 DNA: TGCAGTGCTAGAGGAGGGAGAGCCTCCAACGAGCAGTACTTC. Translation gives CSARGGRASNEQYF.

In this sample, this clonotype turned up a few times. This rearrangement joins TRBV24-1 to TRBJ1-1, with 8 bases aligning to TRBD1. V was pared by 3 bases and J by 2 bases, with 4 bases of the junction left unmatched. Germline-derived CDR1 and CDR2 are KGHDR and SFDVKD. This CDR3 contains 15 residues. The CDR3 is CATSDPGQGNTEAFF. CDR3 nucleotides: TGTGCCACCAGTGATCCTGGACAGGGTAACACTGAAGCTTTCTTT.

Here the CDR3 reads CASSYLAVNYGYTF. CDR3 DNA sequence: TGTGCCAGCAGCTACCTGGCAGTAAACTATGGCTACACCTTC. The V gene is TRBV12-3 or TRBV12-4, the J gene TRBJ1-2, with D unclear. Deletions cut 6 bases from V and 2 bases from J, with 13 bases between. This CDR3 region has 14 residues.

V is TRBV3-1 and J is TRBJ2-3, with unresolved D. CDR1 and CDR2 (germline): LGHDT, YNNKEL (reference sequence). This CDR3 has 17 residues. Deletions cut 2 bases from V and 2 bases from J, with 17 bases between. The CDR3 coding sequence is TGTGCCAGCAGCCAAAGTCAGCGTCGCCTTCTCACAGATACGCAGTATTTT. The encoded protein is CASSQSQRRLLTDTQYF.

This clonotype appeared a few times. The rearrangement uses TRBV7-9 and TRBJ2-7; 11 bases are a match to TRBD2. Germline CDR1 and CDR2: SEHNR and FQNEAQ (reference sequence). The V segment lost 4 bases and the J segment 2 bases; nucleotides outside the gene matches: 4. The CDR3 contains 15 residues. The CDR3 loop reads CASSSRLAGTYEQYF. The DNA of the CDR3 is TGTGCCAGCAGCTCCAGACTAGCGGGGACCTACGAGCAGTACTTC.

This clonotype has ten or more counts. J is TRBJ2-3 and V is TRBV9; no clear D gene. Between the trimmed V and J ends, which lost 0 bases and 1 base, there was a span of 6 bases. The CDR3 loop spans 14 amino acids. The germline gives CDR1 SGDLS, CDR2 YYNGEE. The CDR3 sequence: CASSVDIRTDTQYF. The DNA for the CDR3 is TGTGCCAGCAGCGTAGATATACGCACAGATACGCAGTATTTT.

This clonotype came up many times. This chain joins TRBV20-1 and TRBJ1-4, with D possibly matching TRBD1 (6 bases). There are 14 residues in the CDR3. Trimming cost V 0 bases and J 10 bases, with 15 bases left between them. Per germline, CDR1 DFQATT and CDR2 SNEGSKA (reference sequence). The CDR3 DNA reads TGCAGTGCTAGAGATTCCCAGGGGCCAGGAAAACTGTTTTTT. It encodes CSARDSQGPGKLFF.